This T cell receptor (beta chain) was captured in a study of T cells in Graves' hyperthyroidism and ophthalmopathy. RNA transcripts provided the source from which TCR beta CDR3 regions were amplified. In the first-round RT-PCR of the TCR CDR3, the HTBI primer set was used. TCRdb fed the multiplex PCR reads into MiXCR, producing one record per CDR3 protein. The data hold some 740,000 distinct CDR3 sequences, with approximately 14% observed a single time. V was trimmed by 5 bases and J by 5 bases, leaving 13 bases between them. The CDR3 is 13 residues long. The germline gives CDR1 PRHDT, CDR2 FYEKMQ (reference sequence).

The chain recombines TRBV13 with TRBJ2-7; D might be TRBD2 (5 bases). The sequence was collected from a woman in her late teens or twenties with Graves' hyperthyroidism. Material: blood. The CDR3 sequence: CASSPGEGHEQYF. DNA for the CDR3: TGTGCCAGCAGCCCCGGCGAGGGCCACGAGCAGTACTTC.